These T cell receptor beta chains were read from a single sample in a study of T-cell reconstitution after alpha-beta-depleted transplantation in children. TCRdb processed the PCR reads anew with MiXCR; each CDR3 protein has one entry. The sample yields a few hundred thousand distinct CDR3 sequences, around 7.3% seen once. The input for sequencing was peripheral blood, taken 360 days after TCRalphabeta/CD19-depleted stem cell transplant. The receptors were gathered from a female patient aged 2-10 years who had a stem cell transplant for Fanconi anemia, so the T cells may come from the graft donor. Each CDR3 is given with its conserved first and last residue. Each record gives: clone size, J gene, V gene, D gene, CDR3 protein, CDR3 DNA. A D gene is named only where the DNA matches it firmly. Only part of the rows carry a size: once, few, many, or a class if the clone is expanded.

clone size: -
J gene: TRBJ1-2
V gene: TRBV28
D gene: -
CDR3 protein: CASSLQGPGGYTF
CDR3 DNA: TGTGCCAGCAGTTTACAGGGTCCGGGCGGCTACACCTTC

clone size: -
J gene: TRBJ2-2
V gene: TRBV11-2
D gene: TRBD2
CDR3 protein: CASSLRRGGMTGELFF
CDR3 DNA: TGTGCCAGCAGCTTAAGGCGGGGGGGCATGACGGGGGAGCTGTTTTTT

clone size: -
J gene: TRBJ2-1
V gene: TRBV7-9
D gene: -
CDR3 protein: CASSWGGNNEQFF
CDR3 DNA: TGTGCCAGCAGCTGGGGCGGGAATAATGAGCAGTTCTTC

clone size: many
J gene: TRBJ2-3
V gene: TRBV4-2
D gene: TRBD2
CDR3 protein: CASSQDLAGESTDTQYF
CDR3 DNA: TGTGCCAGCAGCCAAGATTTAGCGGGGGAGAGCACAGATACGCAGTATTTT

clone size: many
J gene: TRBJ2-7
V gene: TRBV11-1
D gene: -
CDR3 protein: CASSMNRVREQYF
CDR3 DNA: TGTGCCAGCAGCATGAACAGGGTACGCGAGCAGTACTTC

clone size: many
J gene: TRBJ2-7
V gene: TRBV3-1
D gene: TRBD2
CDR3 protein: CASSHASGIFYEQYF
CDR3 DNA: TGTGCCAGCAGCCATGCTAGCGGGATCTTCTACGAGCAGTACTTC

clone size: -
J gene: TRBJ2-3
V gene: TRBV28
D gene: -
CDR3 protein: CASSFYRPGSLTQYF
CDR3 DNA: TGTGCCAGCAGTTTCTACCGTCCAGGGTCTTTAACGCAGTATTTT

clone size: few
J gene: TRBJ2-5
V gene: TRBV21-1
D gene: -
CDR3 protein: CASSSLAGQETQYF
CDR3 DNA: TGTGCCAGCAGCTCTTTGGCAGGTCAGGAGACCCAGTACTTC

clone size: many
J gene: TRBJ1-5
V gene: TRBV6-5
D gene: -
CDR3 protein: CASSWQSNQPQHF
CDR3 DNA: TGTGCCAGCAGTTGGCAGAGCAATCAGCCCCAGCATTTT

clone size: many
J gene: TRBJ1-6
V gene: TRBV12-3/TRBV12-4
D gene: TRBD1
CDR3 protein: CASSLGRATGVNSPLHF
CDR3 DNA: TGTGCCAGCAGTTTAGGGAGGGCGACAGGGGTTAATTCACCCCTCCACTTT

clone size: many
J gene: TRBJ1-1
V gene: TRBV20-1
D gene: TRBD1
CDR3 protein: CSARRQGASLNTEAFF
CDR3 DNA: TGCAGTGCTAGAAGACAGGGGGCGAGTTTGAACACTGAAGCTTTCTTT

clone size: many
J gene: TRBJ2-2
V gene: TRBV5-1
D gene: -
CDR3 protein: CASSEQGFGTGELFF
CDR3 DNA: TGCGCCAGCAGCGAACAGGGTTTTGGGACCGGGGAGCTGTTTTTT

clone size: -
J gene: TRBJ2-7
V gene: TRBV10-2
D gene: TRBD2
CDR3 protein: CASRSTTSGISEQYF
CDR3 DNA: TGCGCCAGCAGATCTACTACTAGCGGGATTAGCGAGCAGTACTTC

clone size: many
J gene: TRBJ2-2
V gene: TRBV12-3/TRBV12-4
D gene: -
CDR3 protein: CASSSLTGRTIGELFF
CDR3 DNA: TGTGCCAGCAGTTCCTTGACGGGAAGAACAATCGGGGAGCTGTTTTTT

clone size: few
J gene: TRBJ1-2
V gene: TRBV29-1
D gene: -
CDR3 protein: CSVGGGYTF
CDR3 DNA: TGCAGCGTTGGGGGCGGCTACACCTTC

clone size: many
J gene: TRBJ1-1
V gene: TRBV20-1
D gene: TRBD1
CDR3 protein: CSVNRGLDTEAFF
CDR3 DNA: TGCAGTGTAAACAGGGGTCTCGACACTGAAGCTTTCTTT

clone size: many
J gene: TRBJ2-3
V gene: TRBV20-1
D gene: TRBD2
CDR3 protein: CSARSGGATDTQYF
CDR3 DNA: TGCAGTGCGAGAAGCGGGGGGGCCACAGATACGCAGTATTTT

clone size: many
J gene: TRBJ2-7
V gene: TRBV28
D gene: TRBD1
CDR3 protein: CASRDRAYEQYF
CDR3 DNA: TGTGCCAGCAGAGACAGGGCCTACGAGCAGTACTTC

clone size: -
J gene: TRBJ2-1
V gene: TRBV27
D gene: TRBD2
CDR3 protein: CASTTGLAGYEQFF
CDR3 DNA: TGTGCCAGCACCACGGGGCTAGCGGGCTACGAGCAGTTCTTC